These 6 T cell receptor beta chains were all obtained from the same sample, sequenced in a study of patients and donors after allogeneic stem cell transplantation. TCRdb reprocessed the RT-PCR reads with MiXCR, giving one entry per CDR3 protein. The sample includes about 960,000 distinct CDR3 sequences, more than 15% of them seen just once. Source material: blood, either unsorted or a sorted T cell fraction (not recorded which). The receptors were gathered from a human donor who was either an allogeneic HSCT recipient or a stem cell or donor lymphocyte infusion donor (not recorded which). It is not recorded whose cells these are; they may come from a transplant donor.

This clonotype was counted between two and nine times. The chain has TRBV18 and TRBJ1-1, with D hard to call. Trimming took off 3 bases at V and 4 bases at J, with 9 bases between the two ends. The germline gives CDR1 KGHSH, CDR2 LQKENI. The CDR3 extends over 13 amino acids. The CDR3 spells CASSPDAGTEAFF. CDR3 nucleotide sequence: TGTGCCAGCTCACCGGATGCAGGCACTGAAGCTTTCTTT.

The gene calls are TRBV6-5 and TRBJ2-3, with D perhaps TRBD2 (5 bases). There are 15 residues in the CDR3. Germline V CDR1 and CDR2: MNHEY, SVGAGI. V was pared by 2 bases and J by 1 base, with 10 bases between. The CDR3 nucleotides read TGTGCCAGCAGTTACGTGAGGGCTGGCACAGATACGCAGTATTTT. This translates into CASSYVRAGTDTQYF.

This clonotype was seen a handful of times. The chain has TRBV5-1 and TRBJ2-1; 8 positions match TRBD1. V dropped 0 bases and J dropped 14; count of bases not matched to a gene: 13. The CDR3 has 15 amino acids. Germline CDR1 SGHRS, CDR2 YFSETQ. CDR3 amino acids: CASSLARDRGPPKFF. In DNA, the CDR3 is TGCGCCAGCAGCTTGGCGAGAGACAGGGGCCCCCCCAAGTTCTTC.

This chain connects TRBV15 to TRBJ2-3; D could derive from TRBD1 or TRBD2 (5 bases each). Germline V CDR1 and CDR2: LNHNV, YYDKDF (reference sequence). Trimming shortened V by 0 bases and J by 4 bases, and 11 bases separated the two germline ends. The CDR3 totals 15 residues. CDR3 loop: CATSRDRGASDTQYF. The DNA for the CDR3 is TGTGCCACCAGCAGAGATAGAGGGGCTTCAGATACGCAGTATTTT.

In its sample, this clonotype was seen a few times. The V gene is TRBV5-1, the J gene TRBJ1-4; D ambiguous. V was shortened by 2 bases and J by 3 bases, with 8 bases between the two germline ends. The germline V gene encodes CDR1 SGHRS and CDR2 YFSETQ. The length of the CDR3 is 14 residues. CDR3 residues: CASSLRAANEKLFF. In DNA, the CDR3 is TGCGCCAGCAGCTTACGGGCGGCTAATGAAAAACTGTTTTTT.

Details on this clonotype: This clone may be a read error of a much larger clone one base away. The chain employs TRBV7-9 and TRBJ1-5, with unresolved D. The CDR3 sequence is 14 residues long. CDR1 and CDR2 (germline): SEHNR, FQNEAQ (reference sequence). Trimming shortened V by 5 bases and J by 0 bases, and 8 bases separated the two germline ends. CDR3 sequence reads: CASSPAGSNQPQHF. CDR3 nucleotides: TGTGCCAGCAGCCCCGCGGGTAGCAATCAGCCCCAGCATTTT.